What follows is one TCR beta chain and its context. The sample comes from a study of cytomegalovirus exposure and HLA in healthy donors. The overall study: Unique TCR beta sequences numbering some 110 million came from 150 million to 200 million T cells in an earlier analysis.

Germline-derived CDR1 and CDR2 are SGHDT and YYEEEE. V was trimmed by 2 bases and J by 2 bases, leaving 8 bases between them. The CDR3 spans 13 residues. PCR used 60 Vbeta primers and 13 Jbeta primers. The method was immunoSEQ multiplex PCR; TCRdb's version includes in-frame clones alone and lacks a portion of them. The profile shows some 80,000 clones, about 79% of them singletons. The sequence came from a man younger than 30 in good health and CMV-seropositive. The material sequenced was PBMCs. The chain has TRBV5-6 and TRBJ2-7, with D hard to call. The DNA for the CDR3 is TGTGCCAGCAGCTTCTGGCCGACCTACGAGCAGTACTTC. Encoded protein: CASSFWPTYEQYF. Drawing the rest from reference TRBV5-6 and TRBJ2-7, the complete variable domain is DAGVTQSPTHLIKTRGQQVTLRCSPKSGHDTVSWYQQALGQGPQFIFQYYEEEERQRGNFPDRFSGHQFPNYSSELNVNALLLGDSALYLCASSFWPTYEQYFGPGTRLTVT.